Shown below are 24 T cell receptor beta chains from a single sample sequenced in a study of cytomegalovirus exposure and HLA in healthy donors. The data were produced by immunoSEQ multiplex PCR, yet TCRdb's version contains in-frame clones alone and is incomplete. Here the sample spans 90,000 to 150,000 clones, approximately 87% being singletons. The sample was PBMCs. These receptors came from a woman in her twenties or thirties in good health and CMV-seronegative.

The CDR3 coding sequence is TGTGCCAGCAGCCAGGAGAAAGAGCGGGGGCCCTACGAGCAGTACTTC. Protein product: CASSQEKERGPYEQYF. The chain couples TRBV11-3 to TRBJ2-7, with 8 bases identical to TRBD2. This CDR3 has 16 amino acids. Trimming took 5 bases from V and 2 from J; bases not matched to a gene: 11. Looked up from germline, CDR1 is SGHNT and CDR2 is YENEEA.

CDR3 region: CASSKTVGGSGNTIYF. CDR3 DNA sequence: TGTGCCAGCAGTAAGACCGTAGGCGGCTCTGGAAACACCATATATTTT. This sequence joins TRBV27 and TRBJ1-3; D ambiguous. CDR1 MNHEY and CDR2 SMNVEV come from the germline V gene (reference sequence). Deletions cut 5 bases from V and 0 bases from J, with 14 bases between. The CDR3 is 16 residues long.

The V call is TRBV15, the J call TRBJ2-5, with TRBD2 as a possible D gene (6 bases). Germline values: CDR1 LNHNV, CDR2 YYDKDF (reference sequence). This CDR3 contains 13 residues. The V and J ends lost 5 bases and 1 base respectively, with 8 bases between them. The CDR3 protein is CATSPGAQETQYF. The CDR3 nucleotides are TGTGCCACCAGCCCGGGAGCCCAAGAGACCCAGTACTTC.

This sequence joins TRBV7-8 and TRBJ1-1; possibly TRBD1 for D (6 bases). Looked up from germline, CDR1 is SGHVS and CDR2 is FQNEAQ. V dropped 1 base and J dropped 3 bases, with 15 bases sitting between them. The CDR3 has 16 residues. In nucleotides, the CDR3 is TGTGCCAGCAGCTTAGAAGAAGGGAGGGGGTACACTGAAGCTTTCTTT. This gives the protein CASSLEEGRGYTEAFF. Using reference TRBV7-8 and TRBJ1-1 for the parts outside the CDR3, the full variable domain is GAGVSQSPRYKVAKRGQDVALRCDPISGHVSLFWYQQALGQGPEFLTYFQNEAQLDKSGLPSDRFFAERPEGSVSTLKIQRTQQEDSAVYLCASSLEEGRGYTEAFFGQGTRLTVV.

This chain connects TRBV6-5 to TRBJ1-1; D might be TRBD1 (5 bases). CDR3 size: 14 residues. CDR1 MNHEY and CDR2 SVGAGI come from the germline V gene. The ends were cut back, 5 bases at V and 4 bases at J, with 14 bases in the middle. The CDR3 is CASSPFGGGTEAFF. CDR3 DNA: TGTGCCAGCAGTCCCTTCGGGGGAGGCACTGAAGCTTTCTTT.

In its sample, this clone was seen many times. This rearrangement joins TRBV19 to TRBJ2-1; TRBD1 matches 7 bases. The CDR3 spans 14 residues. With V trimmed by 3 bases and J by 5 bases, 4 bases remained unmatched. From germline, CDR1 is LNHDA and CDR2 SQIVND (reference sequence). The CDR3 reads CASSIQGQNNEQFF. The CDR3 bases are TGTGCCAGTAGTATCCAGGGACAGAACAATGAGCAGTTCTTC.

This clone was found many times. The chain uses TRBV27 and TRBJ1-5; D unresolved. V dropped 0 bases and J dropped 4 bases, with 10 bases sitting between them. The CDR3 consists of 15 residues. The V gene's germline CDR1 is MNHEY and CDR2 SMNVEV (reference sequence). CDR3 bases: TGTGCCAGCAGTTTATCGTCGTCGGGGAATCAGCCCCAGCATTTT. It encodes CASSLSSSGNQPQHF.

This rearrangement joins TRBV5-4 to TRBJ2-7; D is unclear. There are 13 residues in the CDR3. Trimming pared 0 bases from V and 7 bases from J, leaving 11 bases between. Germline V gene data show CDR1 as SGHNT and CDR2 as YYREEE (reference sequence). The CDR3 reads CASSLDNIGEQYF. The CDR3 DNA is TGTGCCAGCAGCTTGGATAACATCGGGGAGCAGTACTTC.

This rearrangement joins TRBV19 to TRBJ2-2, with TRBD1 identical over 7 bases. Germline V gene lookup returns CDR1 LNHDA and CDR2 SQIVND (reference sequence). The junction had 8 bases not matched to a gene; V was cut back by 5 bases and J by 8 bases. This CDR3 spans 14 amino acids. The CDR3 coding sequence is TGTGCCAGTAGTGCGCCAGGGGGAGTGGGGGAGCTGTTTTTT. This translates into CASSAPGGVGELFF. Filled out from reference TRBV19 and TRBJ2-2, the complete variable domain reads DGGITQSPKYLFRKEGQNVTLSCEQNLNHDAMYWYRQDPGQGLRLIYYSQIVNDFQKGDIAEGYSVSREKKESFPLTVTSAQKNPTAFYLCASSAPGGVGELFFGEGSRLTVL.

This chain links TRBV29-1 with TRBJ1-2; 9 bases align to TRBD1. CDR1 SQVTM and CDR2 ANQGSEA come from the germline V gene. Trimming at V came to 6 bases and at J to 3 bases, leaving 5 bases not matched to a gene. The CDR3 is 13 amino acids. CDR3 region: CSVADRGDYGYTF. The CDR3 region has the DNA TGCAGCGTGGCGGACAGGGGAGACTATGGCTACACCTTC.

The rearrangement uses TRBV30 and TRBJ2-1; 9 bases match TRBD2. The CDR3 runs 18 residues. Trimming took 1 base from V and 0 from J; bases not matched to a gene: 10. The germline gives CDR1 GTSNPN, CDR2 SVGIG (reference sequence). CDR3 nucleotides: TGTGCCTGGAGTGCAGAACTAGCGGGTGATAACTCCTACAATGAGCAGTTCTTC. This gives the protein CAWSAELAGDNSYNEQFF. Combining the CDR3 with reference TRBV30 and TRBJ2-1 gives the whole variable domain SQTIHQWPATLVQPVGSPLSLECTVEGTSNPNLYWYRQAAGRGLQLLFYSVGIGQISSEVPQNLSASRPQDRQFILSSKKLLLSDSGFYLCAWSAELAGDNSYNEQFFGPGTRLTVL.

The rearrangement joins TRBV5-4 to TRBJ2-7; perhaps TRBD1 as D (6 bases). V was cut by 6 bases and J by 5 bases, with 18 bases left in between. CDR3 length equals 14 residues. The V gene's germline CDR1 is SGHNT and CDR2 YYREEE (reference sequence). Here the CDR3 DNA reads TGTGCCAGCACCCCACCAGGGGTTACGGACGAGCAGTACTTC. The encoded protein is CASTPPGVTDEQYF.

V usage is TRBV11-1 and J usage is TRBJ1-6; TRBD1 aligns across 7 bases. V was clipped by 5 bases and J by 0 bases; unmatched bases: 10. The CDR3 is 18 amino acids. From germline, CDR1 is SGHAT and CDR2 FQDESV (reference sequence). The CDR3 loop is CASSPLRQGSSYNSPLHF. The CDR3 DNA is TGTGCCAGCAGCCCTCTTCGACAGGGAAGCTCCTATAATTCACCCCTCCACTTT.

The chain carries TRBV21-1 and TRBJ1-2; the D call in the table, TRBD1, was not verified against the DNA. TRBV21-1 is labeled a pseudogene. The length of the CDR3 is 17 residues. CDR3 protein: CASSKGGRQGRSGGYTF. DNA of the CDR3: TGTGCCAGCAGCAAAGGAGGGAGACAGGGGAGGAGCGGTGGCTACACCTTC.

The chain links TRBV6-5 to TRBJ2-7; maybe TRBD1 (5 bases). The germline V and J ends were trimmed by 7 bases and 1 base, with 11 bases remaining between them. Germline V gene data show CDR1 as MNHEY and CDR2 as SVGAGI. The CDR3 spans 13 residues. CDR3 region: CASKVRGSYEQYF. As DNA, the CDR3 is TGTGCCAGCAAGGTTAGGGGATCCTACGAGCAGTACTTC.

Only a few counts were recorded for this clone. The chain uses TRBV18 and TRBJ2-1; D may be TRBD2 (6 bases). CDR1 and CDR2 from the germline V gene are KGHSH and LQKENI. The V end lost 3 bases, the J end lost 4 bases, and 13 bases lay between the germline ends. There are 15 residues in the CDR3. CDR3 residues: CASSPEGYGYNEQFF. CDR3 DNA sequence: TGTGCCAGCTCACCGGAGGGTTACGGATACAATGAGCAGTTCTTC.

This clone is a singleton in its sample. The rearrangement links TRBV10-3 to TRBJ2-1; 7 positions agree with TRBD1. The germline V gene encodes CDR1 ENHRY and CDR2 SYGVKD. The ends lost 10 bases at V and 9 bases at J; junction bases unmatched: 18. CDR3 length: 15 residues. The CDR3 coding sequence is TGTGCCACCGAAAACCTCGACAGGGCAATGGGTGAGCAGTTCTTC. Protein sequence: CATENLDRAMGEQFF.

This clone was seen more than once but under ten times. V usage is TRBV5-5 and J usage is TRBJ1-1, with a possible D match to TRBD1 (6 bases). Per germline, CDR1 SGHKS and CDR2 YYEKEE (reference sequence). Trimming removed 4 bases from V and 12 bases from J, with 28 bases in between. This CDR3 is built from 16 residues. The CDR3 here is CASSLGHVVGHRETFF. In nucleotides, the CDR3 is TGTGCCAGCAGCCTGGGACACGTAGTGGGGCATAGGGAAACTTTCTTT.

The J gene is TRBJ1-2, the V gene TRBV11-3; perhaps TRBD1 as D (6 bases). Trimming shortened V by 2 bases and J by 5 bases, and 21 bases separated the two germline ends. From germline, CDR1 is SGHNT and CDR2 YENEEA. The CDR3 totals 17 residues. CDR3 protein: CASSLFPGAGGEYGYTF. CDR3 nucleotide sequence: TGTGCCAGCAGCTTATTTCCAGGGGCCGGGGGGGAGTATGGCTACACCTTC.

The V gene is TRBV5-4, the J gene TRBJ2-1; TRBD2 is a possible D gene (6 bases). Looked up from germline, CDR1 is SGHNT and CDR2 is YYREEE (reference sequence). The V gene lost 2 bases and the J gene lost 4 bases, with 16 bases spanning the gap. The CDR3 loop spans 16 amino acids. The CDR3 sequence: CASSFGGAESYNEQFF. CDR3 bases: TGTGCCAGCAGCTTTGGAGGGGCGGAGAGTTACAATGAGCAGTTCTTC.

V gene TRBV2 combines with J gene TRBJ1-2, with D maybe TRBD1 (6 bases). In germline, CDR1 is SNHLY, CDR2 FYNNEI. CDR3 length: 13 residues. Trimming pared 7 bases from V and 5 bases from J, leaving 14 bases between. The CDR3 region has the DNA TGTGCCAGCATTCGGACAGAGATTTATGGCTACACCTTC. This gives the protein CASIRTEIYGYTF.

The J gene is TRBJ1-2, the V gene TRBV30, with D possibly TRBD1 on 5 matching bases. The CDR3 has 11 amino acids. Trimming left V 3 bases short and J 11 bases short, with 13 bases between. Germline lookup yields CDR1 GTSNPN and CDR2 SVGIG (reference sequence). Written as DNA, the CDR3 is TGTGCCTGGAGGACAGAACCGATGTACACCTTC. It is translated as CAWRTEPMYTF.

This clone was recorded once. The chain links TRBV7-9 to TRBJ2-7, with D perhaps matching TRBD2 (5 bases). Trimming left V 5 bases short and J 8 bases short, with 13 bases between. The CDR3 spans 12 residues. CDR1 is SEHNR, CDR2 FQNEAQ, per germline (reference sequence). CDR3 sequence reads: CASSPAGVQQYF. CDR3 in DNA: TGTGCCAGCAGCCCGGCGGGTGTACAGCAGTACTTC.

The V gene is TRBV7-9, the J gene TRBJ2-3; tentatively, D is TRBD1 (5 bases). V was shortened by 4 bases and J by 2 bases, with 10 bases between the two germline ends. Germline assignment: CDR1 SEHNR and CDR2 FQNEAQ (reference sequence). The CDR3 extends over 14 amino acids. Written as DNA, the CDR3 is TGTGCCAGCAGCTCTAAAGGGGACACAGATACGCAGTATTTT. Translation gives CASSSKGDTDTQYF.